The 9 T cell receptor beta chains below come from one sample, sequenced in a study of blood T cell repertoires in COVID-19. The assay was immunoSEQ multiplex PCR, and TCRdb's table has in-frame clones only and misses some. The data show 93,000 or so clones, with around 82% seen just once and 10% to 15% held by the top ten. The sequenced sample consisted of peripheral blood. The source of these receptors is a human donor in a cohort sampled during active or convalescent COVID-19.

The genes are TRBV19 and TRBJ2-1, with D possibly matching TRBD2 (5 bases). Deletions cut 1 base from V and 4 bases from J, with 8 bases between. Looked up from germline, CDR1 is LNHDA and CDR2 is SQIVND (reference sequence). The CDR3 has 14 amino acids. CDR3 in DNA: TGTGCCAGTAGTATAGCGGACTCATACAATGAGCAGTTCTTC. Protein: CASSIADSYNEQFF.

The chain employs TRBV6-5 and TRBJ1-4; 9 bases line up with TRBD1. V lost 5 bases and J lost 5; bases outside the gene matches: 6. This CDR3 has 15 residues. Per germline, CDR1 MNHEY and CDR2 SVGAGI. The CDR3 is CASSLGTGPNEKLFF. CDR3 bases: TGTGCCAGCAGTCTCGGGACAGGGCCGAATGAAAAACTGTTTTTT.

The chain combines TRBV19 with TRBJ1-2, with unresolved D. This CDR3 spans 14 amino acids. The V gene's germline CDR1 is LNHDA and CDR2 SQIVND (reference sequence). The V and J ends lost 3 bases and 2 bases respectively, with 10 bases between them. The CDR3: CASSIREKNYGYTF. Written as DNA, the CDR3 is TGTGCCAGTAGTATTCGGGAGAAAAACTATGGCTACACCTTC.

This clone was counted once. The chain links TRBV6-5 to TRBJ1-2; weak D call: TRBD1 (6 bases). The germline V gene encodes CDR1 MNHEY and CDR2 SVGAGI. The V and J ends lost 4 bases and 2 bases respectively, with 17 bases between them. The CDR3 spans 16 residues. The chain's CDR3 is CASSSVPGQRNYGYTF. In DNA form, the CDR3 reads TGTGCCAGCAGTTCCGTCCCGGGACAAAGGAACTATGGCTACACCTTC.

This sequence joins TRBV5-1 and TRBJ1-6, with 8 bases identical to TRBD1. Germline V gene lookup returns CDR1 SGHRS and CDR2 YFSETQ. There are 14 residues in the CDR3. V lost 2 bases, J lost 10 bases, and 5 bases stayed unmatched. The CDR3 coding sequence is TGCGCCAGCAGCTTCGCGACAGGGGAATCACCCCTCCACTTT. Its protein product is CASSFATGESPLHF. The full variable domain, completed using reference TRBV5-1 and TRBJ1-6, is KAGVTQTPRYLIKTRGQQVTLSCSPISGHRSVSWYQQTPGQGLQFLFEYFSETQRNKGNFPGRFSGRQFSNSRSEMNVSTLELGDSALYLCASSFATGESPLHFGNGTRLTVT.

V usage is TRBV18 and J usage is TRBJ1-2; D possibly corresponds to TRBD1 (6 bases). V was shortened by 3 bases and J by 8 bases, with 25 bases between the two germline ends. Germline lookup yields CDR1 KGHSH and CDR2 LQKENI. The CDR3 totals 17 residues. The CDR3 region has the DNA TGTGCCAGCTCACCCCGTTCGTGGGGGCAGGAAGCAAGCGGCTACACCTTC. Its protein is CASSPRSWGQEASGYTF.

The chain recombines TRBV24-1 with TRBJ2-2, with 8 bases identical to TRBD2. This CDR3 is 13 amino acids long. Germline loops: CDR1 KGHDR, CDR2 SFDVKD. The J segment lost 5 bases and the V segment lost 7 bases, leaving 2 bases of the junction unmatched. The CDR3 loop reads CATSGGGTGELFF. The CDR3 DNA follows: TGTGCCACCAGCGGCGGGGGGACCGGGGAGCTGTTTTTT.

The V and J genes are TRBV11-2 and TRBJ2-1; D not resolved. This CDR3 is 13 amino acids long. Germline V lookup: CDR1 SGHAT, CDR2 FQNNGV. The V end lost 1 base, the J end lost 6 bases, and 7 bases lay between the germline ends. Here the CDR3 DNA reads TGTGCCAGCAGCTTAGGTCTACCCAATGAGCAGTTCTTC. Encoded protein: CASSLGLPNEQFF.

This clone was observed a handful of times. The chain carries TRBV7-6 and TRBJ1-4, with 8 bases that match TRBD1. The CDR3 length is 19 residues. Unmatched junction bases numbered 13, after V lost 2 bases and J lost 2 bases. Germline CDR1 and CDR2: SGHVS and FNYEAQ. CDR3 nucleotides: TGTGCCAGCAGCTTAACAGGGGGGCCCTCCCGTTCGACTAATGAAAAACTGTTTTTT. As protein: CASSLTGGPSRSTNEKLFF.